Listed below are T cell receptor beta chains from one sample, sequenced in a study of long-term antiretroviral therapy in people with HIV. TCRdb keeps only in-frame clones here, not all; method: immunoSEQ multiplex PCR. The sample carries tens of thousands of clones, approximately 86% recorded once. The material sequenced was unsorted PBMCs, taken 0.1 years before starting antiretroviral therapy. The origin of the receptors is a woman aged 50 to 65 with HIV. CDR3s leave out the opening cysteine and the closing phenylalanine or tryptophan. Only some rows state a clone size, as once, few, many or a class for expanded clones.

-,TRBV10-1,TRBJ2-1,ASSEGLARNEQF
few,TRBV15,TRBJ1-3,ATSLSSGNTIY
-,TRBV10-3,TRBJ1-2,AISESGAGYGYT
-,TRBV19,TRBJ1-1,ASSINKNTEAF
-,TRBV20-1,TRBJ2-2,SASSGRELF
-,TRBV30,TRBJ2-3,ALGAIAGTQY
-,TRBV6-1,TRBJ2-7,ASSEVGLSPEQY
-,TRBV4-2,TRBJ2-3,ASSLNRGSDTQY
-,TRBV5-8,TRBJ1-6,ASSFISSYNSPLH
-,TRBV18,TRBJ2-1,ASSAIDQGPYNEQF
-,TRBV7-2,TRBJ1-3,ASSSRQGSTIY
-,TRBV5-1,TRBJ2-1,ASSSGTGGNEQF
-,TRBV5-1,TRBJ2-5,ASSLGGGRETQY
once,TRBV27,TRBJ1-2,ASSFVGRIANYGYT
-,TRBV27,TRBJ2-1,ASSFAGVEQF
-,TRBV11-2,TRBJ1-3,ASSLRGGSGNTIY
-,TRBV7-3,TRBJ2-7,ASSPLGSYEQY
-,TRBV2,TRBJ1-1,ASGPGRSEAF
-,TRBV11-2,TRBJ2-7,ASSAYKSPEQY
-,TRBV7-2,TRBJ2-1,ASSLALAGGNEQF
-,TRBV5-6,TRBJ2-3,ASSLGGETDTQY
-,TRBV5-4,TRBJ2-1,ASNGGISYNEQF
-,TRBV11-1,TRBJ2-5,ASSFPRTSGEETQY
few,TRBV4-2,TRBJ1-6,ASSQIAAGGSPLH
-,TRBV5-6,TRBJ2-7,ASSLLAAAYEQY
-,TRBV5-1,TRBJ2-5,ASRPDRGFLIETQY
-,TRBV15,TRBJ1-2,ATSRDWGGYT
once,TRBV27,TRBJ2-5,ASSDGQVRFLETQY
-,TRBV15,TRBJ2-7,ATRKGRGAYEQY
-,TRBV7-2,TRBJ2-1,ASSPQGLAGGYNEQF
-,TRBV7-2,TRBJ1-6,ASSLQGGGNSPLH
-,TRBV5-1,TRBJ1-1,ASSPLMNTEAF
-,TRBV7-7,TRBJ2-1,ASSLLVAGGQDEQF
-,TRBV5-6,TRBJ1-4,ASSLGYEWGTNEKLF
-,TRBV10-3,TRBJ1-6,AISEGQGGSSPLH